What follows are 25 T cell receptor beta chains derived from one specimen sequenced in a study of human T cells and chemical hapten exposure. Indicated time point: pre-sensitization, week 0. The treatment: therapeutic diphenylcyclopropenone sensitization with weekly scalp DPC. Via MiXCR, TCRdb re-called the RACE reads, giving one row per CDR3 protein. The data hold around 330,000 distinct CDR3 sequences, with 4.5% to 5.5% observed a single time. The sequencing used whole blood, collected in connection with sensitization to the hapten diphenylcyclopropenone (DPC). These receptors originate from a woman younger than 30 with alopecia areata. Some clones in this sample may be carry-over from other donors' samples.

The sample holds many counts of this clonotype. The rearrangement joins TRBV27 to TRBJ1-6, with D perhaps matching TRBD1 (6 bases). Germline CDR1 reads MNHEY; CDR2 reads SMNVEV (reference sequence). There are 14 residues in the CDR3. The ends were cut back, 3 bases at V and 16 bases at J, with 19 bases in the middle. CDR3 nucleotide sequence: TGTGCCAGCAGTTTGGACAGCCATTTGCTATTGCTCCACTTT. It codes for CASSLDSHLLLLHF.

The sample holds a few counts of this clonotype. This sequence joins TRBV7-2 and TRBJ2-5; 8 bases match TRBD1. CDR1 and CDR2 (germline): SGHTA, FQGNSA. J gave up 3 bases and V 5 bases, and 5 bases lay outside the gene matches. The CDR3 is made up of 14 amino acids. CDR3 amino acids: CASSQQGDKETQYF. The CDR3 nucleotides are TGTGCCAGCAGCCAACAGGGGGATAAAGAGACCCAGTACTTC.

This clonotype has a handful of counts. This chain connects TRBV20-1 to TRBJ2-2; TRBD1 agrees at 7 bases. J gave up 5 bases and V 2 bases, and 5 bases lay outside the gene matches. The V gene's germline CDR1 is DFQATT and CDR2 SNEGSKA (reference sequence). The CDR3 is made up of 14 amino acids. CDR3 nucleotide sequence: TGCAGTGCTAGATTGACAGGGCGGACCGGGGAGCTGTTTTTT. Translation: CSARLTGRTGELFF.

V and J are TRBV3-1 and TRBJ2-3; 11 bases match TRBD2. Germline CDR1 is LGHDT and CDR2 is YNNKEL (reference sequence). The junction had 2 bases not matched to a gene; V was cut back by 4 bases and J by 2 bases. This CDR3 is 15 amino acids long. Written as DNA, the CDR3 is TGTGCCAGCAGCCGGACTAGCGGGTTCACAGATACGCAGTATTTT. Protein: CASSRTSGFTDTQYF.

This sequence joins TRBV6-2 or TRBV6-3 and TRBJ2-1; no clear D gene. The V gene's germline CDR1 is MNHEY and CDR2 SVGEGT. V lost 2 bases and J lost 12, with 8 bases in between. This CDR3 is built from 11 residues. Here the CDR3 DNA reads TGTGCCAGCAGTTACGGAGTTGTGCAGTTCTTC. As protein: CASSYGVVQFF.

This clonotype was detected only a few times. The chain joins TRBV28 to TRBJ1-1; D is undetermined. Germline V lookup: CDR1 MDHEN, CDR2 SYDVKM. This CDR3 is built from 15 residues. Trimming left V 3 bases short and J 1 base short, with 12 bases between. The CDR3 here is CASSFPPHQNTEAFF. Here the CDR3 DNA reads TGTGCCAGCAGTTTTCCGCCTCACCAGAACACTGAAGCTTTCTTT.

This chain links TRBV6-5 with TRBJ1-3; TRBD1 matches 7 bases. Losses at the gene ends were 6 bases for V and 8 bases for J; bases not matched to a gene: 13. Germline values: CDR1 MNHEY, CDR2 SVGAGI. The CDR3 runs to 15 residues. CDR3 DNA sequence: TGTGCCAGCAGGCCGACAGGGAACGAGCTGCACACCATATATTTT. It is translated as CASRPTGNELHTIYF.

The chain joins TRBV6-6 to TRBJ1-2, with D unresolved. The CDR3 consists of 10 residues. V gave up 7 bases and J gave up 2 bases, with 2 bases separating them. Germline V CDR1 and CDR2: MNHNY, SVGAGI (reference sequence). The CDR3 protein is CASKNYGYTF. The CDR3 nucleotides read TGTGCCAGCAAGAACTATGGCTACACCTTC.

V gene TRBV20-1 combines with J gene TRBJ1-1, with TRBD1 as a possible D gene (6 bases). V lost 3 bases and J 3 bases, leaving 14 bases between the germline ends. Germline V gives CDR1 DFQATT, CDR2 SNEGSKA (reference sequence). This CDR3 region has 14 residues. CDR3 loop: CSARSGALDTEAFF. The CDR3 nucleotides are TGCAGTGCTAGGTCAGGGGCATTAGACACTGAAGCTTTCTTT.

This chain connects TRBV12-3 or TRBV12-4 to TRBJ1-5; 11 bases are a match to TRBD1. CDR3 length equals 19 residues. V lost 1 base to trimming and J lost 6 bases; unmatched junction nucleotides: 14. This CDR3 reads CASSLGSLPGQGVSQPQHF. The DNA of the CDR3 is TGTGCCAGCAGTTTAGGATCCCTGCCGGGACAGGGGGTGAGTCAGCCCCAGCATTTT.

For the CDR3, the DNA is TGCAGTGCTAGGGAAGCGGGGCCCCTAAATGAGCAGTTCTTC. Residues: CSAREAGPLNEQFF. This chain uses TRBV20-1 with TRBJ2-1; 7 positions agree with TRBD2. With V trimmed by 3 bases and J by 7 bases, 9 bases remained unmatched. The CDR3 has 14 residues. CDR1 and CDR2 from the germline V gene are DFQATT and SNEGSKA (reference sequence).

The CDR3 coding sequence is TGCGCCAGCAGCTTGGACCCCGGCCAACTGTTTTTT. Residues: CASSLDPGQLFF. This chain connects TRBV5-1 to TRBJ1-4, with D unresolved. The CDR3 covers 12 residues. The ends were cut back, 0 bases at V and 12 bases at J, with 9 bases in the middle. The V gene's germline CDR1 is SGHRS and CDR2 YFSETQ.

This clonotype showed up many times. The rearrangement links TRBV5-1 to TRBJ1-1; 7 bases fit TRBD1. V dropped 3 bases and J dropped 6; count of bases not matched to a gene: 2. The CDR3 is made up of 12 amino acids. Germline CDR1 reads SGHRS; CDR2 reads YFSETQ. CDR3 coding DNA: TGCGCCAGCAGCTCAACAGGGGCTGAAGCTTTCTTT. The encoded protein is CASSSTGAEAFF.

The rearrangement uses TRBV12-3 or TRBV12-4 and TRBJ1-4; D is ambiguous. Trimming took 2 bases from V and 8 from J, leaving 12 bases between them. CDR3 length: 14 residues. The CDR3 DNA follows: TGTGCCAGCAGTTTAAGTGCAGGCGGCGAAAAACTGTTTTTT. It is translated as CASSLSAGGEKLFF.

In its sample, this clonotype was seen many times. V gene TRBV25-1 combines with J gene TRBJ2-3, with D perhaps TRBD2 (6 bases). Germline V gives CDR1 MGHDK, CDR2 SYGVNS. The CDR3 has 15 amino acids. V lost 6 bases and J 4 bases, leaving 17 bases between the germline ends. The CDR3 DNA is TGTGCCAGCAGGCAAGATAGCGGAGGCTCAGATACGCAGTATTTT. Its protein is CASRQDSGGSDTQYF.

This clonotype was detected a few times. This chain connects TRBV9 to TRBJ2-3; TRBD2 matches at 10 bases. The germline V gene has CDR1 SGDLS and CDR2 YYNGEE. CDR3 length: 15 amino acids. V trimming: 0 bases; J trimming: 6 bases; junction bases outside the gene matches: 4. This CDR3 is CASSVGASGGDTQYF. CDR3 sequence (DNA): TGTGCCAGCAGCGTAGGTGCTAGCGGGGGCGATACGCAGTATTTT.

This clonotype has more than one count but fewer than ten. The chain carries TRBV6-6 and TRBJ1-4; maybe TRBD1 (6 bases). V was clipped by 9 bases and J by 0 bases, with 11 bases between them. The CDR3 has 14 amino acids. The germline V gene has CDR1 MNHNY and CDR2 SVGAGI (reference sequence). The CDR3 loop is CASGGAPTNEKLFF. CDR3 in DNA: TGTGCCAGTGGGGGGGCCCCAACTAATGAAAAACTGTTTTTT.

This clonotype was counted ten times or more. V usage is TRBV4-3 and J usage is TRBJ1-5, with D maybe TRBD1 (5 bases). Trimming pared 0 bases from V and 5 bases from J, leaving 17 bases between. CDR1 LGHNA and CDR2 YSLEER come from the germline V gene. The CDR3 consists of 17 residues. Here the CDR3 reads CASSQERGRESYQPQHF. The CDR3 coding sequence is TGCGCCAGCAGCCAAGAGAGGGGCAGGGAAAGTTATCAGCCCCAGCATTTT.

This clonotype was found many times. V gene TRBV25-1 combines with J gene TRBJ1-4, with D maybe TRBD1 (5 bases). Looked up from germline, CDR1 is MGHDK and CDR2 is SYGVNS. V lost 3 bases and J lost 5, with 16 bases in between. The CDR3 contains 16 residues. In DNA form, the CDR3 reads TGTGCCAGCAGTGAGGCCACGTCCAGGGTCAATGAAAAACTGTTTTTT. Its protein product is CASSEATSRVNEKLFF.

Worth noting for this clonotype: A much larger clone is a single base away; this may be a read error. The chain is built from TRBV7-2 and TRBJ1-5, with D unclear. The DNA matches TRBJ2-3 better at its end, which makes the J call doubtful. Per the germline V gene, CDR1 is SGHTA and CDR2 is FQGNSA. This CDR3 has 13 residues. The CDR3 here is CASSWNSNQPQYF. In nucleotides, the CDR3 is TGTGCCAGCAGCTGGAATAGCAATCAGCCCCAGTATTTT.

The V gene is TRBV6-2 or TRBV6-3, the J gene TRBJ2-5; possibly TRBD1 for D (6 bases). The CDR3 extends over 13 amino acids. Germline values: CDR1 MNHEY, CDR2 SVGEGT. Trimming took off 5 bases at V and 11 bases at J, with 18 bases between the two ends. The CDR3 loop reads CASSPNWDTPQYF. The CDR3 nucleotides read TGTGCCAGCAGTCCGAACTGGGACACCCCGCAGTACTTC.

This clonotype has a count of ten or more. The CDR3 DNA sequence: TGTGCCAGCAGGCTAGCGGGGGGGTCGGAGACCCAGTACTTC. The encoded protein is CASRLAGGSETQYF. This rearrangement joins TRBV7-2 to TRBJ2-5; TRBD2 aligns across 12 bases. V was clipped by 6 bases and J by 5 bases; unmatched bases: 4. CDR1 is SGHTA and CDR2 is FQGNSA in the germline V gene. This CDR3 is 14 amino acids long. Together with reference TRBV7-2 and TRBJ2-5, the CDR3 gives the full variable domain: GAGVSQSPSNKVTEKGKDVELRCDPISGHTALYWYRQSLGQGLEFLIYFQGNSAPDKSGLPSDRFSAERTGGSVSTLTIQRTQQEDSAVYLCASRLAGGSETQYFGPGTRLLVL.

This clonotype was counted a few times. The V and J genes are TRBV20-1 and TRBJ1-6; D is ambiguous. The CDR3 has 15 residues. V lost 5 bases, J lost 6 bases, and 17 bases lay in between. Germline loops: CDR1 DFQATT, CDR2 SNEGSKA (reference sequence). The CDR3 nucleotides are TGCAGTGCTCCGTCTCCGCCAGGAAGTAATTCACCCCTCCACTTT. This sequence encodes CSAPSPPGSNSPLHF.

This clonotype was seen a handful of times. The V and J genes are TRBV10-3 and TRBJ2-3; 8 positions match TRBD1. The CDR3 has 16 amino acids. Germline loops: CDR1 ENHRY, CDR2 SYGVKD. J gave up 6 bases and V 4 bases, and 12 bases lay outside the gene matches. CDR3 sequence: CAISVGGQAVRDTQYF. In DNA form, the CDR3 reads TGTGCCATCAGTGTTGGGGGACAGGCCGTCCGGGATACGCAGTATTTT.

This clonotype was counted a few times. V and J are TRBV20-1 and TRBJ2-1, with D perhaps TRBD2 (6 bases). The germline V and J ends were trimmed by 5 bases and 5 bases, with 13 bases remaining between them. The germline V gene encodes CDR1 DFQATT and CDR2 SNEGSKA (reference sequence). CDR3 length equals 13 residues. The CDR3 here is CSALRDQNNEQFF. CDR3 nucleotides: TGCAGTGCTCTGCGGGACCAGAACAATGAGCAGTTCTTC.